The source of this TCR beta chain is a study of shared clonotypes between healthy human individuals. Germline CDR1 is SGHNT and CDR2 is YENEEA. Trimming took 5 bases from V and 5 from J, leaving 9 bases between them. The CDR3 consists of 12 residues. Note on this clone: Antigen specificity is unknown.

The donor population consisted of healthy HIV-negative adults with no recent acute infections or vaccinations. The DNA input per sorted-subset replicate PCR was about 0.2 ug, corresponding to roughly 30,000 T cell genomes. Libraries were prepared by immunoSEQ multiplex PCR; TCRdb keeps only in-frame clonotypes and omits some of them. The data show roughly 2,500,000 clones, over 85% seen once. Study results and limitations: Clonotype sharing levels among donors were expected to vary with sequencing depth. Several donors showed sharing of about 5.5% of naive CD4 clonotypes.

The receptor's source is a man younger than 30 in good health. Some clones in this sample may be carry-over from other donors' samples. The sequenced material came from naive CD4+ T cells from PBMCs. Noted subset: CD45RA+ positively selected. The gene calls are TRBV11-3 and TRBJ1-1; D gene ambiguous. As DNA, the CDR3 is TGTGCCAGCAGCCGTCGCGGAACTGAAGCTTTCTTT. This codes for CASSRRGTEAFF.